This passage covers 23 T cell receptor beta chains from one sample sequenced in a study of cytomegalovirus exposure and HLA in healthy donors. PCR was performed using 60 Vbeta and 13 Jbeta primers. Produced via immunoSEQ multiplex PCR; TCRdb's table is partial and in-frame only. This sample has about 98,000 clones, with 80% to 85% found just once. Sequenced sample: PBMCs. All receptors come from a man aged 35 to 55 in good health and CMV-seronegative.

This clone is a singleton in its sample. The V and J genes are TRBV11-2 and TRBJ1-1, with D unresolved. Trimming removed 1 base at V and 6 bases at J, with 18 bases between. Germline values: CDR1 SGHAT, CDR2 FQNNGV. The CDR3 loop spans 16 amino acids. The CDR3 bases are TGTGCCAGCAGCTTAGGGGCGTTGGGCTACGGTGCTGAAGCTTTCTTT. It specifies CASSLGALGYGAEAFF.

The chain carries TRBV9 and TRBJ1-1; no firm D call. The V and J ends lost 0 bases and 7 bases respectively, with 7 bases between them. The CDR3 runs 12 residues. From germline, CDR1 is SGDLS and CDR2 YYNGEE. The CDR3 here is CASSVGGVEAFF. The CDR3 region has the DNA TGTGCCAGCAGCGTAGGGGGAGTTGAAGCTTTCTTT.

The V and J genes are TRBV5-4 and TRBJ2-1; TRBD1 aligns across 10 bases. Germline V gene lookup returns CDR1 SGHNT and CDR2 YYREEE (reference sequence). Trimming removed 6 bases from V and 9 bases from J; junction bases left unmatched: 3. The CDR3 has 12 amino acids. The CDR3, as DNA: TGTGCCAGCACCGGACAGGGGGGTGAGCAGTTCTTC. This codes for CASTGQGGEQFF.

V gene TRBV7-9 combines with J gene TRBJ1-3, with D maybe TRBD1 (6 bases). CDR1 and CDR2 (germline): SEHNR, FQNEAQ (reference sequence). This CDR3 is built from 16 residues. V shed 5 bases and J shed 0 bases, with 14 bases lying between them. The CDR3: CASSVGTRVSGNTIYF. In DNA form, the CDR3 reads TGTGCCAGCAGCGTTGGGACACGAGTCTCTGGAAACACCATATATTTT.

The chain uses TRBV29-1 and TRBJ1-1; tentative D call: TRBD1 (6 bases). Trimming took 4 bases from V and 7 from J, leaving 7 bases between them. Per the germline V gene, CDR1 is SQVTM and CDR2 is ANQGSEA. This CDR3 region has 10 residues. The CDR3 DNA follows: TGCAGCGTTGTAGGGGGTGAAGCTTTCTTT. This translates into CSVVGGEAFF.

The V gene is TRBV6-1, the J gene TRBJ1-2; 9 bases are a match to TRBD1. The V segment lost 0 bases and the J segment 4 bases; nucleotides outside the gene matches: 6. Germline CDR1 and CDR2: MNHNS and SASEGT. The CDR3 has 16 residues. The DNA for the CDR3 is TGTGCCAGCAGTGAAGCCGGGACAGGGAGATTCTATGGCTACACCTTC. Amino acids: CASSEAGTGRFYGYTF.

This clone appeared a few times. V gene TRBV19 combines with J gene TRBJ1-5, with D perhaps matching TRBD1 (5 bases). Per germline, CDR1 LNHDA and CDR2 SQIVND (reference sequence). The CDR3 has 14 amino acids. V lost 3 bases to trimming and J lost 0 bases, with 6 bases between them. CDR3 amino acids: CASSMGHSNQPQHF. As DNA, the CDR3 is TGTGCCAGTAGTATGGGGCATAGCAATCAGCCCCAGCATTTT.

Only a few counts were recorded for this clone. The CDR3 sequence is CAITGGYGYTF. The CDR3 region has the DNA TGTGCCATTACAGGGGGTTATGGCTACACCTTC. The chain joins TRBV6-1 to TRBJ1-2, with 8 bases lining up with TRBD1. Germline CDR1 is MNHNS and CDR2 is SASEGT. The CDR3 consists of 11 residues. Losses at the gene ends were 10 bases for V and 5 bases for J; bases not matched to a gene: 3.

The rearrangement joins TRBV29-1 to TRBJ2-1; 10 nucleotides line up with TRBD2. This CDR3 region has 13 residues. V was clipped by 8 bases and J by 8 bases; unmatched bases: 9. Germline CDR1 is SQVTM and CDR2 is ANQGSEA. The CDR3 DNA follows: TGCAGCTCCCAGGTCCTAGCGGGGGATGAGCAGTTCTTC. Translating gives CSSQVLAGDEQFF.

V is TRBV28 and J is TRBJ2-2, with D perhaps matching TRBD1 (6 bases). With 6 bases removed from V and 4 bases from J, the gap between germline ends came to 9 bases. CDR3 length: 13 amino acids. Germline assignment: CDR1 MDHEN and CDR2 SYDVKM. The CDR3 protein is CASSRGGTGELFF. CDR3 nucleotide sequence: TGTGCCAGCAGCCGAGGGGGCACCGGGGAGCTGTTTTTT. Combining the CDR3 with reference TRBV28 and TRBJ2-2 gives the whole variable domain DVKVTQSSRYLVKRTGEKVFLECVQDMDHENMFWYRQDPGLGLRLIYFSYDVKMKEKGDIPEGYSVSREKKERFSLILESASTNQTSMYLCASSRGGTGELFFGEGSRLTVL.

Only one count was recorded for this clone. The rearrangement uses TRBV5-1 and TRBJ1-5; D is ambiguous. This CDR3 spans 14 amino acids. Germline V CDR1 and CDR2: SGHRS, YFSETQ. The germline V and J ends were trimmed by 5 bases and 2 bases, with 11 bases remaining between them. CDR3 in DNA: TGCGCCAGCAGTCGGGAGGGCGGCAATCAGCCCCAGCATTTT. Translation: CASSREGGNQPQHF.

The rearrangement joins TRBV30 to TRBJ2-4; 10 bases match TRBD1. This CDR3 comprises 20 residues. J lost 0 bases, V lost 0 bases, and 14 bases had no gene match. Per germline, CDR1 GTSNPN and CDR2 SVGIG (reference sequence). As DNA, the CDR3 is TGTGCCTGGAGTGTACGGGGGACAGGGGTTGGGGGTCTAGCCAAAAACATTCAGTACTTC. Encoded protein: CAWSVRGTGVGGLAKNIQYF.

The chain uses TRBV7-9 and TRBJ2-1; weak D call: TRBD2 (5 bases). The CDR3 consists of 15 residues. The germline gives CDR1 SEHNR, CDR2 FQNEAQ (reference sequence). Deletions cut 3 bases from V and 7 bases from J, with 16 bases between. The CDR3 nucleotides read TGTGCCAGCAGCTTGGAGAACGGACTTTTGAATGAGCAGTTCTTC. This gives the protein CASSLENGLLNEQFF.

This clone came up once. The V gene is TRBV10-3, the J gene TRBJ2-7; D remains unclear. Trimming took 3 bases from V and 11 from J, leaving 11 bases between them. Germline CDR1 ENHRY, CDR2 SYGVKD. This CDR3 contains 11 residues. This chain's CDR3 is CAISESQMKYF. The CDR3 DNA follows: TGTGCCATCAGTGAATCACAAATGAAGTACTTC.

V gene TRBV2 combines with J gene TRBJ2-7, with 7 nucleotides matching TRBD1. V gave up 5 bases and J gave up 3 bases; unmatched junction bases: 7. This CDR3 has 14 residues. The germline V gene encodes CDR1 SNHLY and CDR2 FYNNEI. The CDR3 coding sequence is TGTGCCAGCAGTTCGGGACAGCAATTCTACGAGCAGTACTTC. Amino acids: CASSSGQQFYEQYF.

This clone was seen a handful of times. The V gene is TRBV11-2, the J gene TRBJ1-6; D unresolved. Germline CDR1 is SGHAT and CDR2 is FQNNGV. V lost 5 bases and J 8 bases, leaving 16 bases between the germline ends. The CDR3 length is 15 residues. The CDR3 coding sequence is TGTGCCAGCAGCGTCGACTCCCCGGCCCATTCACCCCTCCACTTT. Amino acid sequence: CASSVDSPAHSPLHF.

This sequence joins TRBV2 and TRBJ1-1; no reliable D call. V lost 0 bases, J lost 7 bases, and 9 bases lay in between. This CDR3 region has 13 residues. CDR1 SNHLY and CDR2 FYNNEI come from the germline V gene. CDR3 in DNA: TGTGCCAGCAGTGAAGCTAAAAGGAGTGAAGCTTTCTTT. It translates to CASSEAKRSEAFF.

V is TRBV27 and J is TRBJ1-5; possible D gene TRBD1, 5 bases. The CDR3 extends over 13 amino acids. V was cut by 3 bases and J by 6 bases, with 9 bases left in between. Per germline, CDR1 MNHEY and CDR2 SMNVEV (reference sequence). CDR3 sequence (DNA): TGTGCCAGCAGTTTCGGGGGTTCTCAGCCCCAGCATTTT. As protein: CASSFGGSQPQHF.

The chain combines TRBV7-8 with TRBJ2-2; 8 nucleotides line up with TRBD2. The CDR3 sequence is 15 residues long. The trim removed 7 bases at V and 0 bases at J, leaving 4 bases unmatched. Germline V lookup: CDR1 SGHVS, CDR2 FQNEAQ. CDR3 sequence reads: CASKASGSNTGELFF. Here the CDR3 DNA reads TGTGCCAGCAAAGCTAGCGGGTCGAACACCGGGGAGCTGTTTTTT.

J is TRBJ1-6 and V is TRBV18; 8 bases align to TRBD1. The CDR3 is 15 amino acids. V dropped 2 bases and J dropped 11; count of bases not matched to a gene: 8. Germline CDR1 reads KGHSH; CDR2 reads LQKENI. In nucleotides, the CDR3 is TGTGCCAGCTCACCAAGATTAACAGGGGGAACACCCCTCCACTTT. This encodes CASSPRLTGGTPLHF. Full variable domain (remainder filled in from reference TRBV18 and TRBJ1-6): NAGVMQNPRHLVRRRGQEARLRCSPMKGHSHVYWYRQLPEEGLKFMVYLQKENIIDESGMPKERFSAEFPKEGPSILRIQQVVRGDSAAYFCASSPRLTGGTPLHFGNGTRLTVT.

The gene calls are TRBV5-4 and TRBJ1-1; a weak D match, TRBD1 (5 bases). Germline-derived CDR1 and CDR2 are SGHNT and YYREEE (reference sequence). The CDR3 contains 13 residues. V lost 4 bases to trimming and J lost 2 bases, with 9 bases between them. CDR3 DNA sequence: TGTGCCAGCAGCAGGGGTGGTAACACTGAAGCTTTCTTT. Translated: CASSRGGNTEAFF.

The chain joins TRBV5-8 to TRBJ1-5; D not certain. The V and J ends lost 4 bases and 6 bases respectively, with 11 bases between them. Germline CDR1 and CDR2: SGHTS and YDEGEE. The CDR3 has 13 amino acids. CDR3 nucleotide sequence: TGTGCCAGCAGCCGGAGGAGTCCTCAGCCCCAGCATTTT. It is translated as CASSRRSPQPQHF.

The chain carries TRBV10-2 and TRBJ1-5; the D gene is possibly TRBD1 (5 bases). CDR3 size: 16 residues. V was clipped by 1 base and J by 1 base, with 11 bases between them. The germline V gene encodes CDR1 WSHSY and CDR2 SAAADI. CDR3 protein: CASSEFRGLSNQPQHF. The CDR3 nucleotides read TGCGCCAGCAGTGAGTTTAGGGGCCTGAGCAATCAGCCCCAGCATTTT.